These 23 T cell receptor beta chains originate from one sample sequenced in a study of CD8 T cells in Susac syndrome. With random hexamers, reverse transcription was performed on about 0.5 to 1 ug of RNA. A single record per CDR3 protein comes from TCRdb applying MiXCR to the immunoSEQ multiplex PCR reads. The sample records roughly 190,000 distinct CDR3 sequences, approximately 95% being singletons. The material sequenced was CD8+ T cells from PBMCs. The receptor set was obtained from a human donor with Susac syndrome.

This chain joins TRBV19 and TRBJ1-5, with D possibly matching TRBD1 (5 bases). Germline values: CDR1 LNHDA, CDR2 SQIVND (reference sequence). CDR3 length: 16 residues. The V and J ends lost 6 bases and 6 bases respectively, with 21 bases between them. The CDR3 DNA reads as TGTGCCAGTAGCCAGCAGGGAATAAATCCCTTTCAGCCCCAGCATTTT. It yields the protein CASSQQGINPFQPQHF.

The chain couples TRBV4-1 to TRBJ2-1, with D possibly being TRBD1 or TRBD2 (7 bases each). This CDR3 is built from 18 residues. V gave up 0 bases and J gave up 3 bases, with 18 bases separating them. In germline, CDR1 is MGHRA, CDR2 YSYEKL. The CDR3 DNA sequence: TGCGCCAGCAGCCAAGATCTGGCAGGGGGAGGGGTCTACAATGAGCAGTTCTTC. Its protein is CASSQDLAGGGVYNEQFF.

Here the CDR3 reads CASSGGTGSPGEQYF. The CDR3 region has the DNA TGTGCCAGCAGCGGAGGGACAGGGAGCCCTGGCGAGCAGTACTTC. The J gene is TRBJ2-7, the V gene TRBV5-4; TRBD1 matches 9 bases. Looked up from germline, CDR1 is SGHNT and CDR2 is YYREEE (reference sequence). The CDR3 is made up of 15 amino acids. V trimming: 4 bases; J trimming: 6 bases; junction bases outside the gene matches: 11.

The V and J genes are TRBV5-6 and TRBJ2-3; D gene uncertain. Trimming removed 2 bases at V and 2 bases at J, with 12 bases between. The CDR3 consists of 15 residues. CDR1 is SGHDT and CDR2 is YYEEEE in the germline V gene. The CDR3: CASSFWRKVTDTQYF. The CDR3 nucleotides are TGTGCCAGCAGCTTTTGGCGGAAAGTCACAGATACGCAGTATTTT.

The chain recombines TRBV20-1 with TRBJ2-5; D unresolved. The CDR3 has 18 amino acids. Germline-derived CDR1 and CDR2 are DFQATT and SNEGSKA (reference sequence). V lost 0 bases to trimming and J lost 2 bases, with 22 bases between them. The CDR3 coding sequence is TGCAGTGCTAGAGATCTGGGTGGGGTAGGTCCGGCACAAGAGACCCAGTACTTC. Amino acids: CSARDLGGVGPAQETQYF.

In DNA form, the CDR3 reads TGTGCCTGGATTCAGACTAGCGGGGGCACAGATACGCAGTATTTT. Amino acids: CAWIQTSGGTDTQYF. The genes are TRBV30 and TRBJ2-3; 11 nucleotides agree with TRBD2. The germline CDR1 and CDR2 sequences are GTSNPN and SVGIG (reference sequence). V gave up 4 bases and J gave up 1 base; unmatched junction bases: 4. CDR3 length: 15 residues.

V and J are TRBV27 and TRBJ2-7; the match to TRBD1 covers 9 bases. CDR1 MNHEY and CDR2 SMNVEV come from the germline V gene (reference sequence). The length of the CDR3 is 16 residues. Losses at the gene ends were 6 bases for V and 3 bases for J; bases not matched to a gene: 12. CDR3 coding DNA: TGTGCCAGCAGCGCGGCAGGGACAGGGCTTATCTACGAGCAGTACTTC. Translated: CASSAAGTGLIYEQYF.

V and J are TRBV13 and TRBJ1-2, with a weak D call TRBD1 (6 bases). The CDR3 totals 15 residues. V was cut by 3 bases and J by 5 bases, with 16 bases left in between. Germline CDR1 PRHDT, CDR2 FYEKMQ (reference sequence). The CDR3 DNA reads TGTGCCAGCAGCTTCTCCGGGACACGATTTTATGGCTACACCTTC. Its protein is CASSFSGTRFYGYTF. The full variable domain, in which reference TRBV13 and TRBJ1-2 provide the parts outside the CDR3, is AAGVIQSPRHLIKEKRETATLKCYPIPRHDTVYWYQQGPGQDPQFLISFYEKMQSDKGSIPDRFSAQQFSDYHSELNMSSLELGDSALYFCASSFSGTRFYGYTFGSGTRLTVV.

In this sample, this clonotype turned up once. The J gene is TRBJ1-1, the V gene TRBV12-3 or TRBV12-4, with 9 nucleotides matching TRBD1. V was clipped by 4 bases and J by 3 bases; unmatched bases: 3. The CDR3 totals 14 residues. The CDR3 region has the DNA TGTGCCAGCAGTTCGTGGGACAGGGACACTGAAGCTTTCTTT. This gives the protein CASSSWDRDTEAFF.

This chain uses TRBV7-8 with TRBJ2-3, with 12 bases aligning to TRBD2. CDR1 and CDR2 (germline): SGHVS, FQNEAQ. The CDR3 sequence is 16 residues long. V lost 4 bases, J lost 1 base, and 3 bases stayed unmatched. The CDR3 sequence: CASSSGLAGRTDTQYF. The DNA of the CDR3 is TGTGCCAGCAGCTCGGGACTAGCGGGCCGCACAGATACGCAGTATTTT.

CDR3 amino acids: CASSSGRGQYEQYF. CDR3 nucleotide sequence: TGTGCCAGTAGTTCCGGCAGGGGGCAATACGAGCAGTACTTC. The chain carries TRBV19 and TRBJ2-7, with 8 bases lining up with TRBD1. This CDR3 is built from 14 residues. Trimming took 5 bases from V and 4 from J; bases not matched to a gene: 7. The germline CDR1 and CDR2 sequences are LNHDA and SQIVND (reference sequence). Drawing the rest from reference TRBV19 and TRBJ2-7, the complete variable domain is DGGITQSPKYLFRKEGQNVTLSCEQNLNHDAMYWYRQDPGQGLRLIYYSQIVNDFQKGDIAEGYSVSREKKESFPLTVTSAQKNPTAFYLCASSSGRGQYEQYFGPGTRLTVT.

The rearrangement uses TRBV20-1 and TRBJ1-5; no firm D call. V was cut by 3 bases and J by 6 bases, with 15 bases left in between. The CDR3 length is 14 residues. Germline CDR1 and CDR2: DFQATT and SNEGSKA (reference sequence). CDR3 nucleotides: TGCAGTGCTAGTCGAGAGCAAGCTGGTCAGCCCCAGCATTTT. It is translated as CSASREQAGQPQHF.

The V gene is TRBV7-9, the J gene TRBJ2-3; 10 nucleotides line up with TRBD1. The CDR3 runs 15 residues. The germline CDR1 and CDR2 sequences are SEHNR and FQNEAQ (reference sequence). The ends lost 5 bases at V and 6 bases at J; junction bases unmatched: 8. Written as DNA, the CDR3 is TGTGCCAGCAGCAAGGTGACAGGGGGCGACGATACGCAGTATTTT. Protein: CASSKVTGGDDTQYF.

The gene calls are TRBV9 and TRBJ1-1; no clear D gene. Germline CDR1 reads SGDLS; CDR2 reads YYNGEE. Trimming cost V 5 bases and J 2 bases, with 22 bases left between them. The CDR3 runs 17 residues. As DNA, the CDR3 is TGTGCCAGCAGGGGTGGCCCTAGGGAAGACGGAAACACTGAAGCTTTCTTT. This codes for CASRGGPREDGNTEAFF.

The chain uses TRBV9 and TRBJ2-5; a weak D match, TRBD2 (5 bases). Germline V CDR1 and CDR2: SGDLS, YYNGEE. The CDR3 consists of 14 residues. The V gene lost 0 bases and the J gene lost 2 bases, with 8 bases spanning the gap. CDR3 sequence (DNA): TGTGCCAGCAGCGTAGCTAGCTCTCAAGAGACCCAGTACTTC. Residues: CASSVASSQETQYF.

The genes are TRBV18 and TRBJ1-5; a possible D gene is TRBD1 (5 bases). V lost 0 bases to trimming and J lost 4 bases, with 10 bases between them. Germline CDR1 reads KGHSH; CDR2 reads LQKENI. The length of the CDR3 is 15 residues. CDR3 DNA: TGTGCCAGCTCACCACCCGGGACGGAGAATCAGCCCCAGCATTTT. It codes for CASSPPGTENQPQHF.

V is TRBV28 and J is TRBJ2-7; the match to TRBD1 covers 9 bases. The CDR3 has 14 amino acids. V was clipped by 6 bases and J by 1 base; unmatched bases: 4. The germline gives CDR1 MDHEN, CDR2 SYDVKM. CDR3 sequence reads: CASSRDRVSYEQYF. The CDR3 DNA is TGTGCCAGCAGCCGGGACAGGGTTTCCTACGAGCAGTACTTC.

V gene TRBV6-5 combines with J gene TRBJ2-7, with 9 bases that match TRBD2. This CDR3 comprises 15 residues. Looked up from germline, CDR1 is MNHEY and CDR2 is SVGAGI. Trimming at V came to 2 bases and at J to 2 bases, leaving 4 bases not matched to a gene. For the CDR3, the DNA is TGTGCCAGCAGTTACGGGGCGGGGGGGCCCTACGAGCAGTACTTC. It translates to CASSYGAGGPYEQYF.

The genes are TRBV7-8 and TRBJ2-1; no clear D. CDR3 length: 14 residues. Deletions cut 0 bases from V and 7 bases from J, with 10 bases between. Germline CDR1 reads SGHVS; CDR2 reads FQNEAQ. The CDR3 loop reads CASSLASAGNEQFF. For the CDR3, the DNA is TGTGCCAGCAGCTTAGCAAGCGCTGGGAATGAGCAGTTCTTC.

This chain joins TRBV29-1 and TRBJ1-1; no reliable D call. The CDR3 contains 11 residues. Trimming took 1 base from V and 12 from J, leaving 12 bases between them. Looked up from germline, CDR1 is SQVTM and CDR2 is ANQGSEA. CDR3: CSVEARYDTFF. The CDR3 nucleotides are TGCAGCGTTGAAGCACGGTACGATACTTTCTTT.

The chain is built from TRBV2 and TRBJ2-7; unclear D gene. V dropped 8 bases and J dropped 0 bases, with 11 bases sitting between them. The length of the CDR3 is 13 residues. Germline CDR1 SNHLY, CDR2 FYNNEI. CDR3: CASRSFGSYEQYF. The CDR3 bases are TGTGCCAGCCGCTCCTTCGGCTCCTACGAGCAGTACTTC.

The chain couples TRBV7-9 to TRBJ2-7; D is uncertain. The CDR3 runs 14 residues. Germline V gives CDR1 SEHNR, CDR2 FQNEAQ (reference sequence). Trimming shortened V by 6 bases and J by 1 base, and 13 bases separated the two germline ends. The CDR3 DNA sequence: TGTGCCAGCAGGCCAGAGGAATATTCCTACGAGCAGTACTTC. Its translation: CASRPEEYSYEQYF. Using reference TRBV7-9 and TRBJ2-7 for the parts outside the CDR3, the full variable domain is DTGVSQNPRHKITKRGQNVTFRCDPISEHNRLYWYRQTLGQGPEFLTYFQNEAQLEKSRLLSDRFSAERPKGSFSTLEIQRTEQGDSAMYLCASRPEEYSYEQYFGPGTRLTVT.

The V gene is TRBV27, the J gene TRBJ2-1; the D gene is possibly TRBD1 (6 bases). The CDR3 spans 14 residues. Trimming took 8 bases from V and 4 from J, leaving 15 bases between them. The germline V gene has CDR1 MNHEY and CDR2 SMNVEV (reference sequence). The CDR3 DNA sequence: TGTGCCAGCCGTTACCGGGACACGTACAATGAGCAGTTCTTC. Translated, it gives CASRYRDTYNEQFF.